These T cell receptor beta chains were read from a single sample in a study of cytomegalovirus exposure and HLA in healthy donors. Assay used: immunoSEQ multiplex PCR; TCRdb lists only in-frame clones, some missing. This sample has roughly 190,000 clones, with around 84% found just once. The sample taken for sequencing was PBMCs. These receptors all stem from a woman younger than 35 in good health and CMV-seronegative. CDR3s include the opening cysteine and the closing phenylalanine or tryptophan. A D gene is named only where the DNA matches it firmly. The size entry is marked missing in some rows and otherwise reads once, few, many or a size class.

abundance | j_gene | v_gene | d_gene | CDR3nt | CDR3aa
NA | TRBJ2-4 | TRBV7-2 | TRBD1 | TGTGCCAGCAGCTTAGGGGGACAGGGGGCCAAAAACATTCAGTACTTC | CASSLGGQGAKNIQYF
NA | TRBJ2-1 | TRBV7-9 | TRBD2 | TGTTCCAGCAGCTCCAGACGGGACTACGAGCAGTTCTTC | CSSSSRRDYEQFF
NA | TRBJ1-1 | TRBV11-3 | NA | TGTGCCAGCAGCTATGGAGAGCCTGAAGCTTTCTTT | CASSYGEPEAFF
NA | TRBJ1-4 | TRBV28 | NA | TGTGCCAGCAGTTCCTCCGGGGGTATAGCTGAAAAACTGTTTTTT | CASSSSGGIAEKLFF
few | TRBJ1-1 | TRBV4-3 | NA | TGCGCCAGCAGCCAAGACTGGACAGCCACGAACACTGAAGCTTTCTTT | CASSQDWTATNTEAFF
NA | TRBJ2-7 | TRBV20-1 | NA | TGCAGTGGAGGGGGCTACGAGCAGTACTTC | CSGGGYEQYF
few | TRBJ1-4 | TRBV28 | NA | TGTGCCAGCAGCCCCCCGCAGGGCTCTGAAAAACTGTTTTTT | CASSPPQGSEKLFF
few | TRBJ1-4 | TRBV2 | NA | TGTGCCAGCAGTGTGCGAGGGAGTGCAACTAATGAAAAACTGTTTTTT | CASSVRGSATNEKLFF
NA | TRBJ2-3 | TRBV5-5 | TRBD1 | TGTGCCAGCAGCTGGGACAGGGGGCTGACAGATACGCAGTATTTT | CASSWDRGLTDTQYF
few | TRBJ1-2 | TRBV6-6 | NA | TGTGCCAGCAGTTATCCGGACAGAGCTGAAGGCTACACCTTC | CASSYPDRAEGYTF
once | TRBJ2-1 | TRBV11-3 | TRBD2 | TGTGCCAGCAGGCACGAACTAGCGGGAGGGCAGAAGCAGTTCTTC | CASRHELAGGQKQFF
NA | TRBJ1-1 | TRBV28 | NA | TGTGCCAGCAGTCTGGCACCAGGGAAAGCTTTCTTT | CASSLAPGKAFF
NA | TRBJ2-7 | TRBV5-1 | NA | TGCGCCAGCAGCTTGGAGGTTGGGCGGGATCGTCGCGAGCAGTACTTC | CASSLEVGRDRREQYF
NA | TRBJ2-3 | TRBV2 | NA | TGTGCCAGCAGTGTGGGACTCATCACAGATACGCAGTATTTT | CASSVGLITDTQYF
once | TRBJ2-7 | TRBV7-2 | NA | TGTGCCAGCAGCTTAGGACCAGGTTCTAACTACGAGCAGTACTTC | CASSLGPGSNYEQYF
NA | TRBJ2-7 | TRBV5-1 | TRBD1 | TGCGCCAGCAGCTTGGGTCACGGGACAGTTTACGAGCAGTACTTC | CASSLGHGTVYEQYF
NA | TRBJ2-3 | TRBV30 | NA | TGTGCCTGGAGTTCCGGGACTTCAGATACGCAGTATTTT | CAWSSGTSDTQYF
NA | TRBJ2-7 | TRBV20-1 | NA | TGCAGTGCTTCTGACAGCTACGAGCAGTACTTC | CSASDSYEQYF
NA | TRBJ1-2 | TRBV6-1 | NA | TGTGCCAGCAGTGGAGCAGGGGAGGCAGGCTATGGCTACACCTTC | CASSGAGEAGYGYTF
NA | TRBJ2-1 | TRBV28 | NA | TGTGCCAGCAGTTTAACGGGGAGCGGGCATGAGCAGTTCTTC | CASSLTGSGHEQFF
NA | TRBJ1-2 | TRBV11-3 | NA | TGTGCCAGCAGCTCTCCGAGTTATGGCTACACCTTC | CASSSPSYGYTF
NA | TRBJ2-3 | TRBV30 | NA | TGTGCCTGGGAACAGGGCGGCCCAGATACGCAGTATTTT | CAWEQGGPDTQYF
once | TRBJ2-2 | TRBV7-9 | TRBD2 | TGTTCCAGCAGCCACGGACTAGGGGTGAACACCGGGGAGCTGTTTTTT | CSSSHGLGVNTGELFF
NA | TRBJ2-1 | TRBV7-9 | NA | TGTTCCAGCAGCCCGTCCAATGAGCAGTTCTTC | CSSSPSNEQFF
NA | TRBJ2-3 | TRBV10-2 | NA | TGCGCCAGCAGTGTAAGGGGCTTTGGCGGGACAGTGTTCGACCGGGATACGCAGTATTTT | CASSVRGFGGTVFDRDTQYF
NA | TRBJ1-4 | TRBV15 | NA | TGTGCCACCAGCAGGGAGCGGGGATCAGGAGAAGAAAAACTGTTTTTT | CATSRERGSGEEKLFF
NA | TRBJ2-3 | TRBV7-2 | TRBD2 | TGTGCCAGCAGCTTAGTGCTAGCGGGAGCCCCAGATACGCAGTATTTT | CASSLVLAGAPDTQYF
once | TRBJ2-7 | TRBV27 | NA | TGTGCCAGCAGTTCCTTAGTTTGGGGGCAGGGTTCCTACGAGCAGTACTTC | CASSSLVWGQGSYEQYF
few | TRBJ2-2 | TRBV10-2 | TRBD1 | TGCGCCAGCAGTTGGGACAGGGTCACCGGGGAGCTGTTTTTT | CASSWDRVTGELFF
NA | TRBJ2-1 | TRBV29-1 | NA | TGCAGCGCTATAGGTGGGGTAGGGGGCAATGAGCAGTTCTTC | CSAIGGVGGNEQFF
NA | TRBJ1-2 | TRBV19 | NA | TGTGCCAGTAGTATAACTTTGGTTAACTATGGCTACACCTTC | CASSITLVNYGYTF
NA | TRBJ2-3 | TRBV5-1 | NA | TGCGCCAGCAGCTTAGGAGCGGGTCGCACAGATACGCAGTATTTT | CASSLGAGRTDTQYF
NA | TRBJ2-2 | TRBV2 | NA | TGTGCCAGCAACGGCGGCACCGGGGAGCTGTTTTTT | CASNGGTGELFF
NA | TRBJ2-7 | TRBV6-5 | NA | TGTGCCAGCAGTTACGAGCTGGGCATGGGCTACGAGCAGTACTTC | CASSYELGMGYEQYF
NA | TRBJ1-2 | TRBV6-5 | NA | TGTGCCAGCAGTTACACAGGGAACAAACGTGGCTACACCTTC | CASSYTGNKRGYTF
few | TRBJ2-7 | TRBV5-6 | TRBD2 | TGTGCCAGCAGCCGGATGCGGACTAGCGGGAGGTTGTCCTACGAGCAGTACTTC | CASSRMRTSGRLSYEQYF
NA | TRBJ2-1 | TRBV5-4 | TRBD2 | TGTGCCAGCAGCTTTCAGTCTAGCGGGACCAATGAGCAGTTCTTC | CASSFQSSGTNEQFF
NA | TRBJ1-6 | TRBV10-2 | NA | TGCGCCAGCACCCGGGGTGATAATTCACCCCTCCACTTT | CASTRGDNSPLHF
once | TRBJ2-5 | TRBV7-9 | TRBD1 | TGTTCCAGCAGCTTTAGGGACAGGGCGGAGACCCAGTACTTC | CSSSFRDRAETQYF
NA | TRBJ1-5 | TRBV19 | NA | TGTGCCAGTAGTACCTGGACAGCGAGCAATCAGCCCCAGCATTTT | CASSTWTASNQPQHF
NA | TRBJ2-4 | TRBV19 | NA | TGTGCCAGTAGAAACCTGACGGGATCCAACATTCAGTACTTC | CASRNLTGSNIQYF
NA | TRBJ2-5 | TRBV5-1 | NA | TGCGCCAGCAGCCAGCGGACTCAAGAGACCCAGTACTTC | CASSQRTQETQYF
NA | TRBJ2-7 | TRBV30 | TRBD1 | TGTGCCTGGAGTGTACCGCAGGGGGTTGACGAGCAGTACTTC | CAWSVPQGVDEQYF
NA | TRBJ2-2 | TRBV6-5 | NA | TGTGCCAGCAGTTCCTCTCGGACAGTTACCACCGGGGAGCTGTTTTTT | CASSSSRTVTTGELFF
NA | TRBJ1-1 | TRBV19 | NA | TGTGCCAGCCAAGACGGGGGGCCCGGCCGGGTCGAAGCTTTCTTT | CASQDGGPGRVEAFF
once | TRBJ2-1 | TRBV11-2 | TRBD2 | TGTGCCAGCAGCTTAGATGGGGGACTAGCAAGGGATGAGCAGTTCTTC | CASSLDGGLARDEQFF
NA | TRBJ2-3 | TRBV7-2 | TRBD1 | TGTGCCAGCATCGCAGTAGGGGACAGGGGTGATACGCAGTATTTT | CASIAVGDRGDTQYF
few | TRBJ1-1 | TRBV18 | TRBD1 | TGTGCCAGCTCACGGGACAGGGGGAACACTGAAGCTTTCTTT | CASSRDRGNTEAFF